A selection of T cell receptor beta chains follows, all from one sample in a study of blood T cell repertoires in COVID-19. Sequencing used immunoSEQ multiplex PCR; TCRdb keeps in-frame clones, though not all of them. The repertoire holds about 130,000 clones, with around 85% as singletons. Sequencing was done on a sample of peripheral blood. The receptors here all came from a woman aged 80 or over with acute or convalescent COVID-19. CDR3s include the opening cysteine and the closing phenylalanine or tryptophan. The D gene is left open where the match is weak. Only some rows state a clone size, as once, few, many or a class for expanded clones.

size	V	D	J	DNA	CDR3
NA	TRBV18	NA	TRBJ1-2	TGTGCCAGCTCACCGGAACAGGGCGAAGGCTACACCTTC	CASSPEQGEGYTF
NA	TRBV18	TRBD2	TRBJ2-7	TGTGCCAGCTCACCATTGACTAGCGGGGGGGGAGAGCAGTACTTC	CASSPLTSGGGEQYF
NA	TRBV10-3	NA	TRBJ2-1	TGTGCCATCAGTGCAGGCAATGAGCAGTTCTTC	CAISAGNEQFF
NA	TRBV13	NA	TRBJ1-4	TGTGCCAGCAGCTTATTCGGTGAAAAACTGTTTTTT	CASSLFGEKLFF
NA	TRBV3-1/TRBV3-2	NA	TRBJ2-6	TGTGCCAGCAGCCAAGAGCCAGGGGCTCCTGGGGCCAACGTCCTGACTTTC	CASSQEPGAPGANVLTF
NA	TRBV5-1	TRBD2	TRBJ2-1	TGCGCCAGCCGCTCGGGACTAGGGTCCTACAATGAGCAGTTCTTC	CASRSGLGSYNEQFF
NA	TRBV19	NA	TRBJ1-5	TGTGCCAGTAGGCAAAGGGGGAATAGCAATCAGCCCCAGCATTTT	CASRQRGNSNQPQHF
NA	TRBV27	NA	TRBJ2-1	NA	CASSVRFGAGGEKPRAAQFF
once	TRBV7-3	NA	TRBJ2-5	TGTGCCAGCAGCTTAGGGGGAGGAGAGACCCAGTACTTC	CASSLGGGETQYF
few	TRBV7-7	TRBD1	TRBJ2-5	TGTGCCAGCAGCTACGGGACAGCGATACAAGAGACCCAGTACTTC	CASSYGTAIQETQYF
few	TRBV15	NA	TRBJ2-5	TGTGCCACCAGCACCAGACAGGCCATTCAAGAGACCCAGTACTTC	CATSTRQAIQETQYF
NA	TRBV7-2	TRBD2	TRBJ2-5	TGTGCCAGCAGCTTATTTAAGGGGCTAGCGGGAAGGCGACAAGAGACCCAGTACTTC	CASSLFKGLAGRRQETQYF
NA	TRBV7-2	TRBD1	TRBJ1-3	TGTGCCAGCAACCCTGACTTCGGACAGGGGTATTCTGGAAACACCATATATTTT	CASNPDFGQGYSGNTIYF
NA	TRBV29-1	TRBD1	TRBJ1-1	TGCATCCTCGTACAGGGGGCGGAGGACACTGAAGCTTTCTTT	CILVQGAEDTEAFF
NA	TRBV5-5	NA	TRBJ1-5	TGTGCCAGCACCATGTCAGGGAATAGCAATCAGCCCCAGCATTTT	CASTMSGNSNQPQHF
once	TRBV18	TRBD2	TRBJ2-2	TGTGCCAGCTCACCCCTCCTAAGCGGGGGGGACACCGGGGAGCTGTTTTTT	CASSPLLSGGDTGELFF